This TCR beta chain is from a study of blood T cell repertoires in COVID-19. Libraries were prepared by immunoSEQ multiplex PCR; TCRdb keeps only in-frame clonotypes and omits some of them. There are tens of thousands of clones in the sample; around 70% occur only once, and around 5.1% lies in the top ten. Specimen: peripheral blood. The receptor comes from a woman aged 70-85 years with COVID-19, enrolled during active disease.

The CDR3 sequence: CASSYSGGVGVDEQFF. DNA of the CDR3: TGTGCCAGCAGTTACTCTGGCGGGGTAGGGGTTGATGAGCAGTTCTTC. The chain joins TRBV6-5 to TRBJ2-1; D is perhaps TRBD2 (6 bases). The CDR3 sequence is 16 residues long. Germline V gene lookup returns CDR1 MNHEY and CDR2 SVGAGI. The V and J ends lost 0 bases and 8 bases respectively, with 17 bases between them.